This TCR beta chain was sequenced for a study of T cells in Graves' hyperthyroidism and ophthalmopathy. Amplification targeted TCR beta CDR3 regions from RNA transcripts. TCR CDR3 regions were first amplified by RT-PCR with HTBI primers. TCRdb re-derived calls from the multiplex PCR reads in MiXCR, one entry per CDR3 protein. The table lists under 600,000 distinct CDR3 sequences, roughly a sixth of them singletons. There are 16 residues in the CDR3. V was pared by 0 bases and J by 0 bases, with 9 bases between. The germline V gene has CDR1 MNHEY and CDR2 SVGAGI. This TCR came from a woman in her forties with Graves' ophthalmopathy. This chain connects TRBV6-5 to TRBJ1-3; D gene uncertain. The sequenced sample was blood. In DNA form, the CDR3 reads TGTGCCAGCAGTTACTCCCGATGGAGCTCTGGAAACACCATATATTTT. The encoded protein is CASSYSRWSSGNTIYF.